Below are 21 T cell receptor beta chains sequenced from a single sample in a study of blood T cell repertoires in COVID-19. TCRdb's table, derived via immunoSEQ multiplex PCR, lists solely in-frame clones and lacks some. The sample has around 340,000 clones, about 88% seen once. Sequenced material: PBMCs or T cells enriched from blood (not recorded which). The receptors originated from a woman aged 30 to 39 who had been exposed to COVID-19.

This chain connects TRBV19 to TRBJ1-5; 7 positions match TRBD1. V lost 6 bases to trimming and J lost 4 bases; unmatched junction nucleotides: 3. CDR1 is LNHDA and CDR2 is SQIVND in the germline V gene (reference sequence). This CDR3 spans 13 amino acids. Written as DNA, the CDR3 is TGTGCCAGTAGCGGGACAGAAAATCAGCCCCAGCATTTT. Translation gives CASSGTENQPQHF.

The genes are TRBV5-1 and TRBJ1-2, with D perhaps matching TRBD1 (5 bases). Between the trimmed V and J ends, which lost 0 bases and 3 bases, there was a span of 9 bases. Germline assignment: CDR1 SGHRS and CDR2 YFSETQ. This CDR3 spans 14 amino acids. For the CDR3, the DNA is TGCGCCAGCAGCTTGGAGCCGGGGGACTATGGCTACACCTTC. Protein: CASSLEPGDYGYTF.

The gene calls are TRBV6-5 and TRBJ2-7, with TRBD1 matching over 8 bases. Looked up from germline, CDR1 is MNHEY and CDR2 is SVGAGI. Trimming removed 5 bases from V and 2 bases from J; junction bases left unmatched: 5. The CDR3 runs to 14 residues. CDR3 amino acids: CASSRQGSPYEQYF. The CDR3 coding sequence is TGTGCCAGCAGTCGACAGGGGTCCCCCTACGAGCAGTACTTC.

The chain uses TRBV18 and TRBJ2-3; 7 bases line up with TRBD2. Per germline, CDR1 KGHSH and CDR2 LQKENI. The CDR3 loop spans 15 amino acids. With V trimmed by 2 bases and J by 3 bases, 5 bases remained unmatched. The DNA of the CDR3 is TGTGCCAGCTCACCAGGACTAGTTTCGACAGATACGCAGTATTTT. Amino acids: CASSPGLVSTDTQYF.

A few counts support this clone. The V gene is TRBV9, the J gene TRBJ1-2; D not certain. The CDR3 runs 17 residues. From germline, CDR1 is SGDLS and CDR2 YYNGEE. V shed 0 bases and J shed 2 bases, with 17 bases lying between them. CDR3 sequence: CASSVDPRTAPNYGYTF. Here the CDR3 DNA reads TGTGCCAGCAGCGTAGACCCCCGGACTGCCCCGAACTATGGCTACACCTTC.

This chain uses TRBV3-1 (or the pseudogene TRBV3-2) with TRBJ1-4; a weak D match, TRBD1 (5 bases). Germline V gene lookup returns CDR1 LGHDT and CDR2 YNNKEL (reference sequence). This CDR3 is built from 17 residues. V was cut by 4 bases and J by 5 bases, with 20 bases left in between. CDR3 residues: CASSPGPGEGKNEKLFF. CDR3 DNA: TGTGCCAGCAGCCCTGGACCGGGAGAGGGGAAGAATGAAAAACTGTTTTTT.

J is TRBJ1-3 and V is TRBV9, with TRBD1 identical over 7 bases. The CDR3 covers 15 residues. CDR1 and CDR2 from the germline V gene are SGDLS and YYNGEE. The ends lost 0 bases at V and 3 bases at J; junction bases unmatched: 3. The CDR3 sequence is CASSVATGVGNTIYF. CDR3 bases: TGTGCCAGCAGCGTAGCTACAGGGGTTGGAAACACCATATATTTT.

The CDR3 loop reads CASSFTGGVRELFF. For the CDR3, the DNA is TGTGCCAGCAGCTTTACAGGGGGGGTCCGGGAGCTGTTTTTT. The chain links TRBV7-8 to TRBJ2-2, with a possible D match to TRBD1 (8 bases). The V and J ends lost 3 bases and 9 bases respectively, with 14 bases between them. The CDR3 runs to 14 residues. Germline values: CDR1 SGHVS, CDR2 FQNEAQ.

This chain uses TRBV6-6 with TRBJ1-6; 8 bases line up with TRBD1. With V trimmed by 6 bases and J by 7 bases, 2 bases remained unmatched. Germline V gene sequence: CDR1 MNHNY, CDR2 SVGAGI (reference sequence). The length of the CDR3 is 13 residues. CDR3 DNA: TGTGCCAGCAGGGACAGGGTAAATTCACCCCTCCACTTT. Protein sequence: CASRDRVNSPLHF.

The CDR3 region has the DNA TGTGCCAGCAGTGAAGGGGACAGGGAGTTTTGGAACACTGAAGCTTTCTTT. Translation: CASSEGDREFWNTEAFF. The rearrangement links TRBV2 to TRBJ1-1; TRBD1 aligns across 9 bases. Unmatched junction bases numbered 7, after V lost 1 base and J lost 1 base. The CDR3 loop spans 17 amino acids. Per the germline V gene, CDR1 is SNHLY and CDR2 is FYNNEI.

The CDR3 sequence: CASSESTGVPSSYEQYF. The DNA for the CDR3 is TGCGCCAGCAGTGAGTCAACAGGGGTTCCCTCCTCCTACGAGCAGTACTTC. The chain recombines TRBV10-2 with TRBJ2-7, with 7 nucleotides matching TRBD1. There are 17 residues in the CDR3. V dropped 0 bases and J dropped 0; count of bases not matched to a gene: 8. CDR1 WSHSY and CDR2 SAAADI come from the germline V gene.

The chain couples TRBV18 to TRBJ1-5, with 7 positions matching TRBD1. CDR3 length: 17 residues. Germline V lookup: CDR1 KGHSH, CDR2 LQKENI. Unmatched junction bases numbered 7, after V lost 0 bases and J lost 2 bases. The CDR3 protein is CASSPPGGQKGNQPQHF. CDR3 nucleotides: TGTGCCAGCTCACCACCGGGGGGACAGAAAGGCAATCAGCCCCAGCATTTT.

The chain carries TRBV10-1 and TRBJ1-1; a weak D match, TRBD1 (6 bases). There are 14 residues in the CDR3. Trimming stripped 0 bases from V and 1 base from J, with 6 bases between. Germline lookup yields CDR1 WNHNN and CDR2 SYGVQD (reference sequence). CDR3 sequence reads: CASSESTGNTEAFF. As DNA, the CDR3 is TGCGCCAGCAGTGAGTCGACAGGGAACACTGAAGCTTTCTTT.

For the CDR3, the DNA is TGTGCCAGTAGACCACTAGCGGGAGAAATGTACGAGCAGTACTTC. This codes for CASRPLAGEMYEQYF. This sequence joins TRBV19 and TRBJ2-7; 11 bases match TRBD2. CDR3 length equals 15 residues. The germline V gene encodes CDR1 LNHDA and CDR2 SQIVND (reference sequence). V shed 6 bases, J shed 4 bases, and the junction held 8 bases outside the gene matches.

The chain couples TRBV10-1 to TRBJ2-3; 8 bases agree with TRBD2. Germline V gene data show CDR1 as WNHNN and CDR2 as SYGVQD (reference sequence). The trim removed 4 bases at V and 5 bases at J, leaving 11 bases unmatched. The CDR3 is 16 residues long. The CDR3 reads CASSASSVAGGDTQYF. CDR3 coding DNA: TGCGCCAGCAGTGCTTCGTCGGTGGCGGGGGGAGATACGCAGTATTTT.

The genes are TRBV4-1 and TRBJ1-1; 11 bases fit TRBD1. Looked up from germline, CDR1 is MGHRA and CDR2 is YSYEKL. The CDR3 sequence is 17 residues long. The V and J ends lost 3 bases and 0 bases, in that order; junction bases with no gene match: 6. The CDR3 spells CASSQMGTGGLNTEAFF. CDR3 sequence (DNA): TGCGCCAGCAGCCAGATGGGGACAGGGGGATTGAACACTGAAGCTTTCTTT.

The chain recombines TRBV25-1 with TRBJ2-1; tentatively, D is TRBD2 (5 bases). The CDR3 spans 15 residues. Germline V gene sequence: CDR1 MGHDK, CDR2 SYGVNS. V dropped 4 bases and J dropped 2 bases, with 12 bases sitting between them. The CDR3 loop is CASSGAEWAYNEQFF. CDR3 DNA: TGTGCCAGCAGTGGAGCGGAATGGGCCTACAATGAGCAGTTCTTC.

The V call is TRBV19, the J call TRBJ1-4, with 8 bases lining up with TRBD1. The CDR3 loop spans 14 amino acids. Germline CDR1 reads LNHDA; CDR2 reads SQIVND (reference sequence). V shed 6 bases and J 8 bases; nucleotides not matched to a gene: 8. The CDR3 region has the DNA TGTGCCAGTAGCACGACAGGGGACGGGGAAAAACTGTTTTTT. It encodes CASSTTGDGEKLFF.

CDR3 nucleotide sequence: TGTGCCAGTAGTATAAGCGGAGATACGCAGTATTTT. Its protein product is CASSISGDTQYF. The chain recombines TRBV19 with TRBJ2-3; D is perhaps TRBD2 (5 bases). Trimming left V 2 bases short and J 5 bases short, with 5 bases between. Germline assignment: CDR1 LNHDA and CDR2 SQIVND (reference sequence). This CDR3 comprises 12 residues.

The chain couples TRBV5-1 to TRBJ1-3; D is uncertain. Germline values: CDR1 SGHRS, CDR2 YFSETQ. The V gene lost 4 bases and the J gene lost 2 bases, with 10 bases spanning the gap. This CDR3 region has 14 residues. CDR3 in amino acids: CASSLLGAGNTIYF. As DNA, the CDR3 is TGCGCCAGCAGCCTACTCGGAGCTGGAAACACCATATATTTT.

The V and J genes are TRBV24-1 and TRBJ2-1; the D gene is possibly TRBD2 (6 bases). CDR3 length equals 15 residues. V lost 9 bases and J lost 0, with 14 bases in between. In germline, CDR1 is KGHDR, CDR2 SFDVKD. The CDR3 loop is CATQAPSASYNEQFF. In nucleotides, the CDR3 is TGTGCCACCCAGGCCCCTAGCGCCTCCTACAATGAGCAGTTCTTC.